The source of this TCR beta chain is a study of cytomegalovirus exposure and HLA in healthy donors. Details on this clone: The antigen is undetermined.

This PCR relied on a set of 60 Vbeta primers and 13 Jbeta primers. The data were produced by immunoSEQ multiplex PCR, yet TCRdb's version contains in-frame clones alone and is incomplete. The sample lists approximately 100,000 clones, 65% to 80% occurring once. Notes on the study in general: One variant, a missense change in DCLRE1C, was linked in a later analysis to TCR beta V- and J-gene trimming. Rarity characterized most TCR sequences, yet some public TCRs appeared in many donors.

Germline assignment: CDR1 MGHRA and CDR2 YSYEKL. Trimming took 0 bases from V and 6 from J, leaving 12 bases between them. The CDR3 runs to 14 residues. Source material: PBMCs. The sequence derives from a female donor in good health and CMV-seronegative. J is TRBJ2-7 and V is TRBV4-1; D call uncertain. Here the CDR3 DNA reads TGCGCCAGCAGCCAAGAGAAGTCGGGTTCCGAGCAGTACTTC. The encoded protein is CASSQEKSGSEQYF.